The 25 T cell receptor beta chains below all came from one sample that was sequenced in a study of T cells after yellow fever vaccination. TCRdb independently ran MiXCR on the 5' RACE reads; one entry per CDR3 protein. The data contain 250,000 to 300,000 distinct CDR3 sequences, roughly 4.8% of them singletons. The sample was CD4+ T cells sorted from PBMCs, taken on the day of the yellow fever booster vaccination. The receptors stem from a man aged 18 to 29 who received the YFV17D yellow fever vaccine.

CDR3 sequence: CASSIGTSGGVTEAFF. As DNA, the CDR3 is TGTGCCAGTAGTATCGGTACGTCAGGGGGGGTGACTGAAGCTTTCTTT. This chain uses TRBV19 with TRBJ1-1; TRBD1 matches 7 bases. Germline loops: CDR1 LNHDA, CDR2 SQIVND (reference sequence). CDR3 length equals 16 residues. The ends lost 3 bases at V and 5 bases at J; junction bases unmatched: 12.

This chain links TRBV7-2 with TRBJ1-5; D uncertain. The CDR3 loop spans 15 amino acids. V was pared by 0 bases and J by 1 base, with 7 bases between. The germline gives CDR1 SGHTA, CDR2 FQGNSA. CDR3 DNA sequence: TGTGCCAGCAGCTTAGCAGGGCCGAGCAATCAGCCCCAGCATTTT. Amino acid sequence: CASSLAGPSNQPQHF.

The sample holds many counts of this clonotype. The rearrangement uses TRBV29-1 and TRBJ2-2; 9 positions match TRBD1. The length of the CDR3 is 13 residues. With V trimmed by 6 bases and J by 4 bases, 3 bases remained unmatched. Germline V gene lookup returns CDR1 SQVTM and CDR2 ANQGSEA. The CDR3 reads CSVQGAGTGELFF. The DNA for the CDR3 is TGCAGCGTACAGGGGGCGGGCACCGGGGAGCTGTTTTTT.

The sample holds a few counts of this clonotype. This sequence joins TRBV20-1 and TRBJ2-2; 7 bases align to TRBD2. Looked up from germline, CDR1 is DFQATT and CDR2 is SNEGSKA (reference sequence). The CDR3 runs 15 residues. V lost 3 bases and J lost 1; bases outside the gene matches: 5. Here the CDR3 reads CSARAGTKNTGELFF. The DNA for the CDR3 is TGCAGTGCTAGGGCTGGGACTAAGAACACCGGGGAGCTGTTTTTT.

Ten or more counts support this clonotype. The J gene is TRBJ2-1, the V gene TRBV20-1; the D gene is possibly TRBD1 (5 bases). The CDR3 consists of 13 residues. Germline-derived CDR1 and CDR2 are DFQATT and SNEGSKA (reference sequence). Trimming pared 4 bases from V and 6 bases from J, leaving 13 bases between. CDR3 loop: CSATGWVSNEQFF. The CDR3 DNA follows: TGCAGTGCTACAGGGTGGGTTTCCAATGAGCAGTTCTTC.

The chain has TRBV28 and TRBJ2-7, with D possibly TRBD1 on 6 matching bases. The CDR3 is made up of 13 amino acids. The V end was cut by 4 bases, the J end by 3 bases, with 10 bases between. From germline, CDR1 is MDHEN and CDR2 SYDVKM. CDR3 protein: CASSSTGNYEQYV. In nucleotides, the CDR3 is TGTGCCAGCAGTTCGACAGGCAACTACGAGCAGTACGTC.

This clonotype was observed a few times. V usage is TRBV20-1 and J usage is TRBJ2-6; D not certain. Germline lookup yields CDR1 DFQATT and CDR2 SNEGSKA (reference sequence). The ends were cut back, 0 bases at V and 1 base at J, with 1 base in the middle. The CDR3 is 13 amino acids. The CDR3 loop is CSARESGANVLTF. CDR3 DNA sequence: TGCAGTGCTAGAGAGTCTGGGGCCAACGTCCTGACTTTC.

The chain couples TRBV29-1 to TRBJ1-2, with a weak D call TRBD1 (5 bases). Trimming took 4 bases from V and 0 from J, leaving 15 bases between them. The CDR3 has 15 amino acids. Germline V CDR1 and CDR2: SQVTM, ANQGSEA. In DNA, the CDR3 is TGCAGCGTTGGTAAAAGGGGAGCTCCTAACTATGGCTACACCTTC. Amino acids: CSVGKRGAPNYGYTF. Using reference TRBV29-1 and TRBJ1-2 for the parts outside the CDR3, the full variable domain is SAVISQKPSRDICQRGTSLTIQCQVDSQVTMMFWYRQQPGQSLTLIATANQGSEATYESGFVIDKFPISRPNLTFSTLTVSNMSPEDSSIYLCSVGKRGAPNYGYTFGSGTRLTVV.

The table lists this clonotype with many counts. The chain carries TRBV12-5 and TRBJ1-1; D is undetermined. This CDR3 comprises 12 residues. Trimming took 5 bases from V and 3 from J, leaving 7 bases between them. Germline V gives CDR1 LGHNT, CDR2 FRNRAP. CDR3 region: CASGEYYTEAFF. DNA of the CDR3: TGTGCTAGTGGTGAGTACTACACTGAAGCTTTCTTT.

This clonotype was observed a few times. The chain joins TRBV5-1 to TRBJ2-5; tentative D call: TRBD1 (5 bases). Trimming removed 0 bases from V and 9 bases from J, with 18 bases in between. CDR1 is SGHRS, CDR2 YFSETQ, per germline. The CDR3 covers 15 residues. CDR3 nucleotide sequence: TGCGCCAGCAGCTTGGCCCTGGGGCGAACGTCGGCCCAGTACTTC. It codes for CASSLALGRTSAQYF.

This clonotype was detected many times. V and J are TRBV10-3 and TRBJ2-5; a weak D match, TRBD1 (6 bases). This CDR3 is 15 amino acids long. Germline V gene sequence: CDR1 ENHRY, CDR2 SYGVKD. The ends were cut back, 7 bases at V and 2 bases at J, with 17 bases in the middle. The DNA for the CDR3 is TGTGCCATCAATCAGGGAGAAGGGGGACAAGAGACCCAGTACTTC. Protein sequence: CAINQGEGGQETQYF.

This clonotype was observed a handful of times. The chain employs TRBV28 and TRBJ2-7; tentatively, D is TRBD2 (6 bases). This CDR3 is built from 15 residues. Germline lookup yields CDR1 MDHEN and CDR2 SYDVKM. V lost 6 bases and J 0 bases, leaving 15 bases between the germline ends. The CDR3 region has the DNA TGTGCCAGCAGGTCTGGCGGGGCAAGCTCCTACGAGCAGTACGTC. Amino acid sequence: CASRSGGASSYEQYV.

This clonotype occurred many times. The chain joins TRBV9 to TRBJ2-4, with D possibly matching TRBD1 (5 bases). The V and J ends lost 0 bases and 9 bases respectively, with 10 bases between them. Germline V lookup: CDR1 SGDLS, CDR2 YYNGEE. This CDR3 has 13 amino acids. The CDR3 here is CASSVAHTGIQYF. The CDR3 bases are TGTGCCAGCAGCGTAGCCCATACAGGCATTCAGTACTTC.

A few counts support this clonotype. The J gene is TRBJ2-1, the V gene TRBV5-1, with 7 bases aligning to TRBD1. CDR3 length equals 14 residues. The V and J ends lost 5 bases and 0 bases, in that order; junction bases with no gene match: 2. Germline loops: CDR1 SGHRS, CDR2 YFSETQ. This CDR3 reads CASRGDSSYNEQFF. The CDR3, as DNA: TGCGCCAGCAGGGGGGACAGCTCCTACAATGAGCAGTTCTTC.

This clonotype was recorded many times. The chain joins TRBV20-1 to TRBJ2-1; 10 bases fit TRBD1. Germline V gene sequence: CDR1 DFQATT, CDR2 SNEGSKA (reference sequence). Trimming took 6 bases from V and 6 from J; bases not matched to a gene: 5. The CDR3 sequence is 13 residues long. Written as DNA, the CDR3 is TGCAGTGCGATGACAGGGGGCCTCAATGAGCAGTTCTTC. Protein product: CSAMTGGLNEQFF.

This clonotype was picked up a small number of times. The V gene is TRBV7-6, the J gene TRBJ2-2; D is uncertain. This CDR3 is 13 amino acids long. Germline V gives CDR1 SGHVS, CDR2 FNYEAQ. The V and J ends lost 6 bases and 2 bases respectively, with 7 bases between them. For the CDR3, the DNA is TGTGCCAGCAGTACTACTAACACCGGGGAGCTGTTTTTT. Translation gives CASSTTNTGELFF.

The chain joins TRBV5-1 to TRBJ1-1; TRBD1 might be the D (6 bases). The V and J ends lost 1 base and 1 base respectively, with 11 bases between them. This CDR3 contains 15 residues. Germline V CDR1 and CDR2: SGHRS, YFSETQ. The CDR3 DNA reads TGCGCCAGCAGCTTGTTGGGGGCAGGGAACACTGAAGCTTTCTTT. It yields the protein CASSLLGAGNTEAFF. The full variable domain, rest sourced from reference TRBV5-1 and TRBJ1-1, is KAGVTQTPRYLIKTRGQQVTLSCSPISGHRSVSWYQQTPGQGLQFLFEYFSETQRNKGNFPGRFSGRQFSNSRSEMNVSTLELGDSALYLCASSLLGAGNTEAFFGQGTRLTVV.

This clonotype has more than one count but fewer than ten. The chain is built from TRBV18 and TRBJ2-6; no clear D gene. Germline-derived CDR1 and CDR2 are KGHSH and LQKENI. The ends were cut back, 3 bases at V and 0 bases at J, with 6 bases in the middle. The CDR3 length is 15 residues. The CDR3 coding sequence is TGTGCCAGCTCACCCCTCCACTCTGGGGCCAACGTCCTGACTTTC. This translates into CASSPLHSGANVLTF.

The chain has TRBV5-6 and TRBJ1-1; 9 nucleotides match TRBD1. Germline V CDR1 and CDR2: SGHDT, YYEEEE. This CDR3 has 15 amino acids. J was trimmed by 4 bases and V by 4 bases; bases with no gene match: 8. CDR3 DNA: TGTGCCAGCAGCGTCCCGGGACAGGGTGGCACTGAAGCTTTCTTT. This codes for CASSVPGQGGTEAFF.

In this sample, this clonotype turned up many times. V is TRBV29-1 and J is TRBJ2-5, with D unresolved. CDR1 SQVTM and CDR2 ANQGSEA come from the germline V gene. V shed 4 bases and J shed 5 bases, with 11 bases lying between them. This CDR3 spans 12 amino acids. CDR3 region: CSVGGQVETQYF. The DNA of the CDR3 is TGCAGCGTTGGGGGTCAGGTTGAGACCCAGTACTTC. Filled out from reference TRBV29-1 and TRBJ2-5, the complete variable domain reads SAVISQKPSRDICQRGTSLTIQCQVDSQVTMMFWYRQQPGQSLTLIATANQGSEATYESGFVIDKFPISRPNLTFSTLTVSNMSPEDSSIYLCSVGGQVETQYFGPGTRLLVL.

There are many counts of this clonotype. The V gene is TRBV7-9, the J gene TRBJ1-2; a possible D gene is TRBD1 (5 bases). Trimming took off 1 base at V and 7 bases at J, with 7 bases between the two ends. CDR1 is SEHNR, CDR2 FQNEAQ, per germline (reference sequence). The CDR3 is 12 residues long. The CDR3 spells CASSLETVGYTF. The DNA of the CDR3 is TGTGCCAGCAGCTTAGAGACAGTTGGCTACACCTTC. The full variable domain, rest sourced from reference TRBV7-9 and TRBJ1-2, is DTGVSQNPRHKITKRGQNVTFRCDPISEHNRLYWYRQTLGQGPEFLTYFQNEAQLEKSRLLSDRFSAERPKGSFSTLEIQRTEQGDSAMYLCASSLETVGYTFGSGTRLTVV.

This clonotype occurred many times. The genes are TRBV13 and TRBJ1-2; TRBD1 is a possible D gene (6 bases). V was cut by 4 bases and J by 2 bases, with 14 bases left in between. Germline loops: CDR1 PRHDT, CDR2 FYEKMQ (reference sequence). CDR3 length: 15 residues. The CDR3 here is CASSSKGGVNYGYTF. The CDR3 DNA sequence: TGTGCCAGCAGCTCGAAAGGGGGGGTAAACTATGGCTACACCTTC.

The chain carries TRBV5-1 and TRBJ2-5; D uncertain. Germline CDR1 and CDR2: SGHRS and YFSETQ. Trimming left V 0 bases short and J 5 bases short, with 11 bases between. The CDR3 is 14 residues long. Here the CDR3 DNA reads TGCGCCAGCAGCTTGGTTCCGGGTTCGGAGACCCAGTACTTC. Protein product: CASSLVPGSETQYF.

The chain employs TRBV19 and TRBJ1-5; 8 bases line up with TRBD1. The junction had 6 bases not matched to a gene; V was cut back by 5 bases and J by 3 bases. This CDR3 is 15 amino acids long. Per the germline V gene, CDR1 is LNHDA and CDR2 is SQIVND (reference sequence). CDR3 sequence: CASSQDRVDNQPQHF. Here the CDR3 DNA reads TGTGCCAGTAGTCAGGACAGGGTTGACAATCAGCCCCAGCATTTT.

The rearrangement uses TRBV6-6 and TRBJ2-7; 7 positions agree with TRBD1. V shed 1 base and J 0 bases; nucleotides not matched to a gene: 0. The CDR3 extends over 14 amino acids. The germline V gene has CDR1 MNHNY and CDR2 SVGAGI (reference sequence). The CDR3 DNA sequence: TGTGCCAGCAGTTACTACAGGGGCTCCTACGAGCAGTACGTC. This codes for CASSYYRGSYEQYV.